This T cell receptor (beta chain) came from a study of T cells after yellow fever vaccination. Germline trimming cut 3 bases from V and 11 bases from J; bases unmatched to any gene: 2. Germline-derived CDR1 and CDR2 are SGHTA and FQGNSA. CDR3 length equals 13 residues. A single record per CDR3 protein comes from TCRdb applying MiXCR to the 5' RACE reads. The sample shows hundreds of thousands of distinct CDR3 sequences, about 3.5% of them seen only once. Findings and caveats of the study: A large majority of primary-vaccination clones showed up again after the booster (around 95% CD4, around 85% CD8). Weaker, the secondary response had a peak occurring faster, on day 5 versus 15.

This clonotype was recorded at least ten times. The antigen remains unidentified. The starting material was PBMCs, obtained on the day of the yellow fever booster vaccination. The rearrangement links TRBV7-2 to TRBJ2-1; 12 nucleotides align to TRBD2. The origin of this receptor is a man younger than 30 who received the YFV17D yellow fever vaccine. The CDR3 is CASSLTSGGQQFF. The CDR3 DNA sequence: TGTGCCAGCAGCTTGACTAGCGGGGGTCAGCAGTTCTTC.